One sample yielded the 21 T cell receptor beta chains listed below, sequenced in a study of breast tumors, draining lymph nodes, adjacent tissues. TCRdb reprocessed the multiplex PCR reads via MiXCR and lists one record per CDR3 protein. The repertoire holds about 270,000 distinct CDR3 sequences, with 30% as singletons. Breast cancer patients provided tissue from their axillary draining lymph nodes. The material sequenced was axillary lymph node tissue. These receptors all come from a female donor with breast cancer. Some clones in this sample may be carry-over from other donors' samples.

The V and J genes are TRBV2 and TRBJ2-3; tentative D call: TRBD1 (6 bases). Trimming removed 7 bases from V and 4 bases from J, with 12 bases in between. Germline CDR1 is SNHLY and CDR2 is FYNNEI. The CDR3 runs 13 residues. The CDR3 loop is CASNGRGPDTQYF. For the CDR3, the DNA is TGTGCCAGCAATGGCAGGGGCCCAGATACGCAGTATTTT.

This clonotype showed up many times. V is TRBV24-1 and J is TRBJ2-1; D is uncertain. V lost 3 bases to trimming and J lost 5 bases, with 16 bases between them. The germline gives CDR1 KGHDR, CDR2 SFDVKD. This CDR3 is built from 16 residues. CDR3 sequence reads: CATSDVASTPNNEQFF. The CDR3 DNA is TGTGCCACCAGTGATGTTGCCTCAACCCCAAACAATGAGCAGTTCTTC.

This clonotype appeared many times. The chain links TRBV5-1 to TRBJ2-5; 8 bases fit TRBD2. Germline assignment: CDR1 SGHRS and CDR2 YFSETQ. J was trimmed by 4 bases and V by 4 bases; bases with no gene match: 12. The CDR3 is 16 amino acids. The CDR3 protein is CASSLTGGLDGETQYF. The CDR3 nucleotides read TGCGCCAGCAGCCTTACGGGAGGGCTAGATGGAGAGACCCAGTACTTC.

This clonotype was counted at least ten times. V usage is TRBV5-1 and J usage is TRBJ2-5; TRBD2 matches at 7 bases. After removal of 5 bases from V and 5 bases from J, the junction contained 12 bases not matched to a gene. The CDR3 extends over 15 amino acids. CDR1 SGHRS and CDR2 YFSETQ come from the germline V gene. In DNA form, the CDR3 reads TGCGCCAGCAGTGTCTGGGGAGGGCCCGGGGAGACCCAGTACTTC. Its protein product is CASSVWGGPGETQYF.

With regard to this clonotype: A clone one base away is much larger, so this may be a read error. The chain links TRBV9 to TRBJ2-7; D may be TRBD2 (5 bases). Germline V gene data show CDR1 as SGDLS and CDR2 as YYNGEE. The CDR3 covers 14 residues. The CDR3 loop reads CASSAREMDGEQSF. DNA of the CDR3: TGTGCCAGCAGCGCTCGGGAAATGGACGGCGAGCAGTCCTTC.

The V and J genes are TRBV20-1 and TRBJ1-1; D gene ambiguous. V gave up 5 bases and J gave up 0 bases, with 4 bases separating them. The CDR3 is 11 amino acids. In germline, CDR1 is DFQATT, CDR2 SNEGSKA (reference sequence). The CDR3 spells CSAVMNTEAFF. As DNA, the CDR3 is TGCAGTGCTGTGATGAACACTGAAGCTTTCTTT.

In this sample, this clonotype turned up many times. V gene TRBV7-2 combines with J gene TRBJ2-7, with 12 nucleotides matching TRBD2. CDR1 is SGHTA and CDR2 is FQGNSA in the germline V gene. CDR3 size: 16 residues. The trim removed 2 bases at V and 4 bases at J, leaving 6 bases unmatched. CDR3 bases: TGTGCCAGCAGCTTACTAGCGGGAGGGCTAAATTACGAGCAGTACTTC. Translated: CASSLLAGGLNYEQYF. The variable domain in full, with the rest retrieved from reference TRBV7-2 and TRBJ2-7, is GAGVSQSPSNKVTEKGKDVELRCDPISGHTALYWYRQSLGQGLEFLIYFQGNSAPDKSGLPSDRFSAERTGGSVSTLTIQRTQQEDSAVYLCASSLLAGGLNYEQYFGPGTRLTVT.

This clonotype has more than one count but fewer than ten. The V and J genes are TRBV4-2 and TRBJ2-3, with D maybe TRBD1 (5 bases). Between the trimmed V and J ends, which lost 3 bases and 2 bases, there was a span of 18 bases. Germline V CDR1 and CDR2: LGHNA, YNFKEQ. The CDR3 consists of 17 residues. The DNA of the CDR3 is TGTGCCAGCAGCCACCAAAGGGGTCAGAGTTACACAGATACGCAGTATTTT. It is translated as CASSHQRGQSYTDTQYF.

Ten or more counts support this clonotype. The chain carries TRBV10-1 and TRBJ2-2, with 9 bases that match TRBD2. V lost 5 bases and J lost 7; bases outside the gene matches: 5. The CDR3 is 14 residues long. Germline V gene lookup returns CDR1 WNHNN and CDR2 SYGVQD (reference sequence). The CDR3 region is CASSSGLALGELFF. For the CDR3, the DNA is TGCGCCAGCAGTTCGGGACTAGCCCTCGGGGAGCTGTTTTTT.

This rearrangement joins TRBV7-9 to TRBJ2-5, with TRBD1 matching 9 bases. There are 16 residues in the CDR3. V was clipped by 2 bases and J by 5 bases; unmatched bases: 9. The germline CDR1 and CDR2 sequences are SEHNR and FQNEAQ (reference sequence). This chain's CDR3 is CASSLTSGTGTETQYF. The CDR3, as DNA: TGTGCCAGCAGCTTAACCTCCGGGACAGGGACGGAGACCCAGTACTTC.

The CDR3 loop is CSARGQLNTEAFF. CDR3 sequence (DNA): TGCAGTGCTAGGGGACAGCTGAACACTGAAGCTTTCTTT. The rearrangement links TRBV20-1 to TRBJ1-1; 7 nucleotides agree with TRBD1. The CDR3 consists of 13 residues. V was clipped by 3 bases and J by 0 bases; unmatched bases: 1. Germline lookup yields CDR1 DFQATT and CDR2 SNEGSKA (reference sequence).

This clonotype has ten or more counts. The chain couples TRBV3-1 to TRBJ2-5; D call uncertain. This CDR3 region has 12 residues. Germline V CDR1 and CDR2: LGHDT, YNNKEL (reference sequence). Trimming cost V 0 bases and J 9 bases, with 8 bases left between them. Here the CDR3 reads CASSQDPSAQYF. DNA of the CDR3: TGTGCCAGCAGCCAAGACCCAAGTGCCCAGTACTTC.

This clonotype was seen many times. The chain joins TRBV11-3 to TRBJ2-3, with 10 bases lining up with TRBD1. Germline V gene sequence: CDR1 SGHNT, CDR2 YENEEA. This CDR3 has 15 amino acids. Losses at the gene ends were 1 base for V and 5 bases for J; bases not matched to a gene: 3. This CDR3 reads CASSLAGQGVDTQYF. The CDR3, as DNA: TGTGCCAGCAGCTTAGCCGGACAGGGGGTAGATACGCAGTATTTT.

This clonotype was seen more than once but under ten times. The genes are TRBV30 and TRBJ2-3, with TRBD2 matching 7 bases. Trimming cost V 1 base and J 6 bases; bases outside gene matches: 4. Looked up from germline, CDR1 is GTSNPN and CDR2 is SVGIG (reference sequence). CDR3 length: 13 amino acids. The CDR3 reads CAWSGAGDDTQYF. Here the CDR3 DNA reads TGTGCCTGGAGTGGGGCGGGAGACGATACGCAGTATTTT. Based on the CDR3 plus reference TRBV30 and TRBJ2-3, the full variable domain is SQTIHQWPATLVQPVGSPLSLECTVEGTSNPNLYWYRQAAGRGLQLLFYSVGIGQISSEVPQNLSASRPQDRQFILSSKKLLLSDSGFYLCAWSGAGDDTQYFGPGTRLTVL.

With respect to this clonotype: A clone one base away is much larger, so this may be a read error. The conserved final phenylalanine or tryptophan is absent from the CDR3, which likely points to a read error. This chain uses TRBV11-3 with TRBJ2-3, with a tentative D call TRBD2 (5 bases). In germline, CDR1 is SGHNT, CDR2 YENEEA. This CDR3 has 16 amino acids. V was pared by 2 bases and J by 1 base, with 13 bases between. CDR3 sequence: CASSLKLERRTDTQYS. In nucleotides, the CDR3 is TGTGCCAGCAGCTTAAAGTTGGAGCGGCGCACAGATACGCAGTATTCT.

This clonotype showed up many times. One end of the junction fails to match germline, which may point to a read error. This chain links TRBV4-2 with TRBJ2-7; D is unclear. The length of the CDR3 is 13 residues. In germline, CDR1 is LGHNA, CDR2 YNFKEQ. CDR3 in DNA: TGTGCCAGCAGCCAAGGTACTCCTGGCTCTCTGGCCTTC. As protein: CASSQGTPGSLAF.

The rearrangement joins TRBV20-1 to TRBJ2-3; D is undetermined. Deletions cut 3 bases from V and 4 bases from J, with 14 bases between. There are 14 residues in the CDR3. The germline gives CDR1 DFQATT, CDR2 SNEGSKA (reference sequence). The CDR3 coding sequence is TGCAGTGCTAGTGGCCCCGTGGTTGCAGATACGCAGTATTTT. Protein: CSASGPVVADTQYF.

In this sample, this clonotype turned up many times. The chain joins TRBV12-3 or TRBV12-4 to TRBJ2-5; 14 bases match TRBD2. The CDR3 covers 20 residues. V trimming: 5 bases; J trimming: 1 base; junction bases outside the gene matches: 15. CDR3 protein: CASSLPGTSGSKYPQETQYF. In DNA, the CDR3 is TGTGCCAGCAGTCTCCCAGGGACTAGCGGGAGTAAGTATCCCCAAGAGACCCAGTACTTC.

Notes on this clonotype: This may be a read error: a much more frequent sequence differs by one nucleotide. V gene TRBV6-1 combines with J gene TRBJ2-2; tentative D call: TRBD1 (6 bases). V was shortened by 6 bases and J by 3 bases, with 14 bases between the two germline ends. The CDR3 extends over 15 amino acids. CDR1 is MNHNS and CDR2 is SASEGT in the germline V gene. The CDR3 nucleotides read TGTGCCAGCAGCCCGGGACAAACGGACACCGGGGAGCTGTTTTTT. Amino acids: CASSPGQTDTGELFF.

This clonotype came up many times. The chain recombines TRBV9 with TRBJ2-7; perhaps TRBD2 as D (7 bases). The CDR3 contains 15 residues. The V gene's germline CDR1 is SGDLS and CDR2 YYNGEE. Trimming removed 7 bases at V and 0 bases at J, with 17 bases between. The CDR3 sequence: CASLGGAVLSYEQYF. The CDR3 DNA reads as TGTGCCAGCCTTGGGGGGGCCGTACTCTCCTACGAGCAGTACTTC.

Ten or more counts support this clonotype. The chain uses TRBV5-8 and TRBJ2-3, with a possible D match to TRBD2 (5 bases). CDR3 length: 15 amino acids. V gave up 4 bases and J gave up 0 bases, with 12 bases separating them. Germline assignment: CDR1 SGHTS and CDR2 YDEGEE. Written as DNA, the CDR3 is TGTGCCAGCAGCGCTGGTGGCGGGAGCACAGATACGCAGTATTTT. Translated, it gives CASSAGGGSTDTQYF.